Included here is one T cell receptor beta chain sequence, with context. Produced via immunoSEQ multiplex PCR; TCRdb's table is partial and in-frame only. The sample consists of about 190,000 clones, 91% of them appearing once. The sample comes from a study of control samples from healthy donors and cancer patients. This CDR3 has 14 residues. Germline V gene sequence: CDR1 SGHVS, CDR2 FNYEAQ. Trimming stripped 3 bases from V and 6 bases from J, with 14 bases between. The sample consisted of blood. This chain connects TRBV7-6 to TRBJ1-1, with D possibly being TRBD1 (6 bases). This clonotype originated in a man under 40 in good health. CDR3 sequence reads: CASSFTGMGAEAFF. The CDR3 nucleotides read TGTGCCAGCAGCTTCACAGGGATGGGGGCTGAAGCTTTCTTT.